The T cell receptor (beta chain) under discussion was sequenced for a study of beta chain features in type 1 diabetes. Averaging roughly 120 mL, one heparinised blood draw was given by each donor. All of the isolated RNA was reverse transcribed, so expressed TCRB transcripts were sequenced. The repertoire was sequenced with immunoSEQ multiplex PCR; TCRdb's copy has only in-frame clones and lacks some. The sample lists some 63,000 clones; around three fifths were seen once. V was pared by 4 bases and J by 6 bases, with 12 bases of the junction left unmatched. Germline assignment: CDR1 SGHRS and CDR2 YFSETQ. The CDR3 covers 16 residues.

This receptor was taken from a woman aged 18-29 years in good health. The sample taken for sequencing was Tregs from blood. J is TRBJ2-2 and V is TRBV5-1, with 7 bases lining up with TRBD1. The CDR3: CASSGDRVVFPGELFF. The CDR3 DNA is TGCGCCAGCAGCGGCGACAGGGTGGTATTTCCCGGGGAGCTGTTTTTT.